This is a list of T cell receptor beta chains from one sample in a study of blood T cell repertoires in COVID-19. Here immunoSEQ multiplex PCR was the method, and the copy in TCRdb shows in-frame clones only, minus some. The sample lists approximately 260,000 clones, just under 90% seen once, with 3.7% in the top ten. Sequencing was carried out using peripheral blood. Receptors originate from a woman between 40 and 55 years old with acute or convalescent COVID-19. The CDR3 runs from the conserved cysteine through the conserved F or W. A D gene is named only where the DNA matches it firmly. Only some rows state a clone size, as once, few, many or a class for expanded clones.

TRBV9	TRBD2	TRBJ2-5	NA	CASSVTSGGAQETQYF	TGTGCCAGCAGCGTTACTAGCGGGGGGGCCCAAGAGACCCAGTACTTC
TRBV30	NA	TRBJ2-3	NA	CAWSVERVTGYVDTQYF	TGTGCCTGGAGTGTAGAGAGAGTGACAGGTTATGTAGATACGCAGTATTTT
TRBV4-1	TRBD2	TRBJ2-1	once	CASSQDGTRSDLWFF	TGCGCCAGCAGCCAAGATGGGACTAGGTCGGACTTATGGTTCTTC
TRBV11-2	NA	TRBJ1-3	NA	CASSLGTVSGNTIYF	TGTGCCAGCAGCTTAGGGACAGTCTCTGGAAACACCATATATTTT
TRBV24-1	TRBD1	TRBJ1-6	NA	CATRGQGNSPLHF	TGTGCCACCAGGGGACAGGGGAATTCACCCCTCCACTTT
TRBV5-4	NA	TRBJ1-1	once	CASSANYMTEAFF	TGTGCCAGCAGCGCCAACTATATGACTGAAGCTTTCTTT
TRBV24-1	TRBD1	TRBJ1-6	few	CAISPTQGNSPLHF	TGTGCCATTTCCCCAACACAGGGGAATTCACCCCTCCACTTT
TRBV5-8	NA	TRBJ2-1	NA	CASSLGQYNEQFF	TGTGCCAGCAGCTTGGGACAGTACAATGAGCAGTTCTTC
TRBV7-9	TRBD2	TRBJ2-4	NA	CASSYPGGGGNNIQYF	TGTGCCAGCAGCTACCCTGGCGGGGGGGGCAATAACATTCAGTACTTC
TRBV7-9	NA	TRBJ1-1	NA	CASDLSAVSHTEAFF	TGTGCCAGCGACTTATCGGCGGTATCGCACACTGAAGCTTTCTTT
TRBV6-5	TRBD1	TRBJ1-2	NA	CASSYATGANYGYTF	TGTGCCAGCAGTTACGCGACAGGGGCGAACTATGGCTACACCTTC
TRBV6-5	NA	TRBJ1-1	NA	CASRNREGSTEAFF	TGTGCCAGCAGAAACCGGGAGGGAAGCACTGAAGCTTTCTTT
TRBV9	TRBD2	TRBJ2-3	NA	CASSDLRGGPKDTQYF	TGTGCCAGCAGCGATTTGCGGGGGGGCCCGAAAGATACGCAGTATTTT
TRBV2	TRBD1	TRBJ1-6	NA	CASSKQGANNSPLHF	TGTGCCAGCAGCAAACAGGGGGCTAATAATTCACCCCTCCACTTT
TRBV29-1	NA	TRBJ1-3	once	CSVDQGLGGNTIYF	TGCAGCGTTGATCAGGGATTGGGTGGAAACACCATATATTTT
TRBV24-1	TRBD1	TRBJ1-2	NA	CATRGQGLYGYTF	TGTGCCACCAGAGGACAGGGGCTCTATGGCTACACCTTC
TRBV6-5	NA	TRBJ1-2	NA	CATLGAGEYNYGYTF	TGTGCCACCCTTGGGGCAGGGGAGTATAACTATGGCTACACCTTC
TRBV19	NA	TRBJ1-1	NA	CASSVIGQLNTEAFF	TGTGCCAGTAGCGTAATCGGACAGCTGAACACTGAAGCTTTCTTT
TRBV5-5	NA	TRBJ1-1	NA	CASRYEITGQAFF	TGTGCCAGCAGGTATGAGATTACAGGGCAGGCTTTCTTT
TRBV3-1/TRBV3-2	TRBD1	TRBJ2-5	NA	CASSREQGGEETQYF	TGTGCCAGCAGCCGAGAACAGGGGGGCGAAGAGACCCAGTACTTC
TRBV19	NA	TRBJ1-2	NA	CASSIGWLRRGGYGYTF	TGTGCCAGTAGTATAGGGTGGCTTCGAAGGGGCGGCTATGGCTACACCTTC
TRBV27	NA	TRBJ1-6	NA	CASSTTGYGSPLHF	TGTGCCAGCAGCACCACAGGGTATGGTTCACCCCTCCACTTT
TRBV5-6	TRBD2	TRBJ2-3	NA	CASSLGHVTSGTTDTQYF	TGTGCCAGCAGCTTGGGACACGTAACTAGCGGGACCACAGATACGCAGTATTTT
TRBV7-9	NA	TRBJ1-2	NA	CASSWESPNYGYTF	TGTGCCAGCAGCTGGGAGTCTCCTAACTATGGCTACACCTTC
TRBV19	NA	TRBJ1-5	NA	CASSSSGAQHF	TGTGCCAGTAGCTCATCGGGGGCCCAGCATTTT